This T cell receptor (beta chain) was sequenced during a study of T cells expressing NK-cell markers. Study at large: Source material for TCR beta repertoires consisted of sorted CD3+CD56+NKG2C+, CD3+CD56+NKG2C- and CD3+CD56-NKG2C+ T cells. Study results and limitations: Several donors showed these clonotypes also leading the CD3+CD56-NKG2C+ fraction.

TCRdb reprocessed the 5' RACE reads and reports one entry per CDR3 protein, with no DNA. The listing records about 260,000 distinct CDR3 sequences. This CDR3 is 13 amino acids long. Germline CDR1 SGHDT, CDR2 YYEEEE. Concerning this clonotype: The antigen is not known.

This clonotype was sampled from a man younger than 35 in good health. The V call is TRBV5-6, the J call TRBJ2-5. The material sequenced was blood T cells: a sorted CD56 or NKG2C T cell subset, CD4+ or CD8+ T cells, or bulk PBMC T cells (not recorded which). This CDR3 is CASRIRMGETQYF.